Listed here is a single T cell receptor beta chain. Its antigen is unidentified. The data were taken from a study of cytomegalovirus exposure and HLA in healthy donors. V lost 4 bases and J lost 4; bases outside the gene matches: 9. CDR1 is MNHNS, CDR2 SASEGT, per germline. CDR3 size: 16 residues. Findings and limits, study-wide: Both high specificity and high sensitivity reportedly marked the classifier's diagnosis of cytomegalovirus status.

It was with 60 Vbeta and 13 Jbeta primers that the PCR ran. In the authors' methods: In a later analysis, of 80 million or so unique beta chains, approximately 10 million appeared in at least two donors. Using immunoSEQ multiplex PCR, the repertoire was profiled, and TCRdb retains in-frame clones only, with some absent. The DNA gave D and trimming, while V, J and clone size come from that table. This repertoire includes 70,000 or so clones. The donors comprised healthy bone marrow donors. Each donor was nominally healthy when sampled (though unrecorded immune exposures were likely). The sequenced sample was PBMCs. The chain carries TRBV6-1 and TRBJ1-2, with 10 bases that match TRBD1. The source of this sequence is a boy between 10 and 17 years old in good health and CMV-seronegative. The CDR3: CASSVWGQGPAYGYTF. DNA of the CDR3: TGTGCCAGCAGTGTATGGGGACAGGGGCCGGCCTATGGCTACACCTTC.